This TCR beta chain derives from a study of cytomegalovirus exposure and HLA in healthy donors. Study-level information: The platform used for the roughly 130 validation repertoires matched that of the approximately 670 first-cohort repertoires, a later analysis reported. General observations from the study: The classifier, whose performance was assessed in both the original and validation cohorts, reportedly diagnosed cytomegalovirus status with high specificity and sensitivity. TCR clusters originating in the first cohort tended to co-occur in the 120 validation repertoires, according to a later analysis.

Separate from the approximately 700-subject first cohort was the approximately 130-subject validation cohort, to which the donors belonged. With 6 bases clipped from V and 0 bases from J, the junction kept 11 bases outside the gene matches. The CDR3 contains 17 residues. Germline V gene sequence: CDR1 LGHNT, CDR2 FRNRAP. The method was immunoSEQ multiplex PCR; TCRdb's version includes in-frame clones alone and lacks a portion of them. In the table there are 150,000 to 200,000 clones, about 90% of which are singletons. Note on this clone: The antigen remains undetermined.

The source is a woman between 18 and 29 years old in good health and CMV-seropositive. This sequence joins TRBV12-5 and TRBJ1-5; TRBD1 aligns across 7 bases. The sample comprised PBMCs. CDR3 in amino acids: CASGAGTENHSNQPQHF. CDR3 bases: TGTGCTAGTGGGGCCGGGACAGAAAATCATAGCAATCAGCCCCAGCATTTT.